Listed below are T cell receptor beta chains from one sample, sequenced in a study of TIL therapy for anti-PD-1-resistant metastatic lung cancer. Measured with immunoSEQ multiplex PCR; TCRdb has only the in-frame clones, and not every one. The data show more than 20,000 clones, 63% seen once. The specimen comprised tumor tissue, sampled at baseline. The receptors stem from a woman aged 25-85 years with non-small cell lung cancer. The CDR3 runs from the conserved cysteine through the conserved F or W. Fields, in order: CDR3 DNA, CDR3 protein, V gene, J gene, D gene, clone size. The D gene is left open where the match is weak. Part of the rows lack a size; the others show once, few, many or a class for expanded clones.

cdr3_nt: TGCGCCAGCAGCTGGACAGGGGGCGGGACAGATACGCAGTATTTT
cdr3_aa: CASSWTGGGTDTQYF
v_call: TRBV5-1
j_call: TRBJ2-3
d_call: TRBD1
clone_size: NA

cdr3_nt: TGTGCCAGCAGTGAACTAGCGGGAGGGACCCAGTACTTC
cdr3_aa: CASSELAGGTQYF
v_call: TRBV2
j_call: TRBJ2-5
d_call: TRBD2
clone_size: NA

cdr3_nt: TGTGCCAGCAGCGTACGGGCTAGTACCCATGAGCAGTTCTTC
cdr3_aa: CASSVRASTHEQFF
v_call: TRBV9
j_call: TRBJ2-1
d_call: NA
clone_size: few

cdr3_nt: TGTGCCAGCAGCTTAGGCGCTCTAGCGGGAGGTTTTGGTAAGCAGTTCTTC
cdr3_aa: CASSLGALAGGFGKQFF
v_call: TRBV11-2
j_call: TRBJ2-1
d_call: TRBD2
clone_size: NA

cdr3_nt: TGTGCCAGCAGCTACGCGGGACAGGGGAACGAGCAGTACTTC
cdr3_aa: CASSYAGQGNEQYF
v_call: TRBV11-2
j_call: TRBJ2-7
d_call: TRBD1
clone_size: few

cdr3_nt: TGTGCCATCAGTGAATCGGTCTTAAACACTGAAGCTTTCTTT
cdr3_aa: CAISESVLNTEAFF
v_call: TRBV10-3
j_call: TRBJ1-1
d_call: NA
clone_size: many

cdr3_nt: TGCGCCAGCAGCCCCCGGGACACAAGACTTACCTACGAGCAGTACTTC
cdr3_aa: CASSPRDTRLTYEQYF
v_call: TRBV5-1
j_call: TRBJ2-7
d_call: NA
clone_size: NA

cdr3_nt: TGTGCCAGCAGGGCTGACGACGAGCAGTACTTC
cdr3_aa: CASRADDEQYF
v_call: TRBV6-7
j_call: TRBJ2-7
d_call: NA
clone_size: NA

cdr3_nt: TGTGCCAGCAGCTTAGACGACAGTAGCCAGTACTTC
cdr3_aa: CASSLDDSSQYF
v_call: TRBV11-2
j_call: TRBJ2-5
d_call: NA
clone_size: NA

cdr3_nt: TGTGCCTGGAGATCTGACGGAGATACGCAGTATTTT
cdr3_aa: CAWRSDGDTQYF
v_call: TRBV30
j_call: TRBJ2-3
d_call: NA
clone_size: NA

cdr3_nt: TGTGCCAGCGGCATGGGAACAGGGGGCATCTACGAGCAGTACTTC
cdr3_aa: CASGMGTGGIYEQYF
v_call: TRBV6-5
j_call: TRBJ2-7
d_call: TRBD1
clone_size: NA

cdr3_nt: TGTGCCAGCAGCCAGCCAATAAGCTGGGGCGATCACACTGAAGCTTTCTTT
cdr3_aa: CASSQPISWGDHTEAFF
v_call: TRBV4-2
j_call: TRBJ1-1
d_call: NA
clone_size: few

cdr3_nt: TGCGCCAGCAGCCAAGATCGGGACACTGAAGCTTTCTTT
cdr3_aa: CASSQDRDTEAFF
v_call: TRBV4-1
j_call: TRBJ1-1
d_call: NA
clone_size: once

cdr3_nt: TGTGCCAGCAGTTCCGGGGCCCCTTTTAGCAGTGAGCAGTACTTC
cdr3_aa: CASSSGAPFSSEQYF
v_call: TRBV6-5
j_call: TRBJ2-7
d_call: NA
clone_size: NA

cdr3_nt: TGTGCCAGCAGCTTCTTTTGGACTAGTCAAGAGACCCAGTACTTC
cdr3_aa: CASSFFWTSQETQYF
v_call: TRBV6-1
j_call: TRBJ2-5
d_call: TRBD2
clone_size: NA

cdr3_nt: TGCGCCAGTCTAAACACAGATACGCAGTATTTT
cdr3_aa: CASLNTDTQYF
v_call: TRBV23-1
j_call: TRBJ2-3
d_call: NA
clone_size: NA

cdr3_nt: TGTGCCAGCAGCACACAGGGAAACGAGCAGTACTTC
cdr3_aa: CASSTQGNEQYF
v_call: TRBV2
j_call: TRBJ2-7
d_call: NA
clone_size: once

cdr3_nt: TGCAGCGTTGAAGATCGTGGGGGGGTTTCAGATACGCAGTATTTT
cdr3_aa: CSVEDRGGVSDTQYF
v_call: TRBV29-1
j_call: TRBJ2-3
d_call: TRBD2
clone_size: few

cdr3_nt: TGCGCCAGCAGCCGAGCGGGACCGCAGAACACTGAAGCTTTCTTT
cdr3_aa: CASSRAGPQNTEAFF
v_call: TRBV4-1
j_call: TRBJ1-1
d_call: NA
clone_size: NA

cdr3_nt: TGTGCCAGCAGGAGGGAGGTAGACACTGAAGCTTTCTTT
cdr3_aa: CASRREVDTEAFF
v_call: TRBV6-1
j_call: TRBJ1-1
d_call: NA
clone_size: NA

cdr3_nt: TGTGTCAGCAGCGAGGGACCGAACACTGAAGCTTTCTTT
cdr3_aa: CVSSEGPNTEAFF
v_call: TRBV6-5
j_call: TRBJ1-1
d_call: NA
clone_size: NA

cdr3_nt: TGTGCCAGCAGCTTAGGCCTAGCGGGCCGAGACGGGGAGCTGTTTTTT
cdr3_aa: CASSLGLAGRDGELFF
v_call: TRBV7-6
j_call: TRBJ2-2
d_call: TRBD2
clone_size: once

cdr3_nt: TGCGCCAGCAGCCCGGCAGGGGTCGGAAACACCATATATTTT
cdr3_aa: CASSPAGVGNTIYF
v_call: TRBV5-1
j_call: TRBJ1-3
d_call: NA
clone_size: NA

cdr3_nt: TGTGCCAGCACCGAAGGTATACTCTACGAGCAGTACTTC
cdr3_aa: CASTEGILYEQYF
v_call: TRBV28
j_call: TRBJ2-7
d_call: NA
clone_size: few

cdr3_nt: TGTGCCAGCAGCAAACTAGCGGGGGGCAGCGGTGAGCAGTTCTTC
cdr3_aa: CASSKLAGGSGEQFF
v_call: TRBV14
j_call: TRBJ2-1
d_call: TRBD2
clone_size: NA

cdr3_nt: TGTGCCAGTAGTATTGCCGGGGTTGGGGCCAACGTCCTGACTTTC
cdr3_aa: CASSIAGVGANVLTF
v_call: TRBV19
j_call: TRBJ2-6
d_call: NA
clone_size: NA